The next 2 T cell receptor beta chains were all read from a single sample in a study of T-cell memory formation after mild COVID-19. TCRdb independently ran MiXCR on the 5' RACE reads; one entry per CDR3 protein. This table holds a few hundred thousand distinct CDR3 sequences, around a tenth found once. Sequenced input: PBMCs or a T cell subset sorted from them (not recorded which). These receptors were obtained from a man aged 18 to 30 who had mild COVID-19 (a few samples of this study predate the infection). Cell type and time point are not known.

This clonotype was observed at least ten times. J is TRBJ2-2 and V is TRBV6-5; D gene ambiguous. The CDR3 is made up of 14 amino acids. Trimming removed 2 bases from V and 3 bases from J, with 7 bases in between. CDR1 MNHEY and CDR2 SVGAGI come from the germline V gene. The CDR3 nucleotides are TGTGCCAGCAGTTACCTGGTCGACACCGGGGAGCTGTTTTTT. Its protein product is CASSYLVDTGELFF.

This clonotype was detected many times. The chain is built from TRBV29-1 and TRBJ2-1; TRBD1 matches at 9 bases. Germline trimming cut 1 base from V and 8 bases from J; bases unmatched to any gene: 12. CDR3 length: 16 amino acids. Germline CDR1 SQVTM, CDR2 ANQGSEA. The CDR3 protein is CSVEVIGQGPNDEQFF. The CDR3 DNA reads TGCAGCGTTGAAGTGATTGGACAGGGGCCAAATGATGAGCAGTTCTTC.